A selection of T cell receptor beta chains follows, all from one sample in a study of blood T cell repertoires in COVID-19. Sequencing was performed with immunoSEQ multiplex PCR; in TCRdb, only in-frame clones are kept and a portion is missing. Here the sample spans 150,000 or so clones, roughly 83% being singletons. The sequencing input was peripheral blood. Source of these receptors: a man between 18 and 29 years old with active or convalescent COVID-19. CDR3s include the opening cysteine and the closing phenylalanine or tryptophan. A D gene is named only where the DNA matches it firmly. Size values are once, few and many counts, or a class for expanded clones, and some rows have none.

CDR3 protein	CDR3 DNA	clone size	D gene	V gene	J gene
CSASSPNEQFF	TGCAGTGCTAGTAGCCCCAATGAGCAGTTCTTC	-	-	TRBV20-1	TRBJ2-1
CSAPSTQETQYF	TGCAGCGCTCCCTCAACTCAAGAGACCCAGTACTTC	-	-	TRBV29-1	TRBJ2-5
CAWSILLGRNEQFF	TGTGCCTGGAGTATCCTCCTGGGGAGAAATGAGCAGTTCTTC	once	-	TRBV30	TRBJ2-1
CASSESRRTRHNEQFF	TGTGCCAGCAGTGAATCCCGCAGGACTAGGCACAATGAGCAGTTCTTC	-	TRBD2	TRBV2	TRBJ2-1
CASSLVAGTGNQPQHF	TGCGCCAGCAGCTTGGTAGCGGGGACAGGCAATCAGCCCCAGCATTTT	-	TRBD1	TRBV5-1	TRBJ1-5
CASSLGQSYEQYF	TGCGCCAGCAGCCTAGGACAAAGCTACGAGCAGTACTTC	once	-	TRBV5-1	TRBJ2-7
CASSARHQTNEKLFF	TGTGCCAGCAGCGCAAGACACCAAACTAATGAAAAACTGTTTTTT	many	-	TRBV2	TRBJ1-4
CASSLLRGDSGEPRETQYF	TGTGCCAGCAGCTTACTCCGAGGGGATAGCGGGGAGCCAAGGGAGACCCAGTACTTC	-	TRBD2	TRBV11-2	TRBJ2-5
CASSLPGEGGGEQYF	TGTGCCAGCAGTTTACCGGGGGAGGGTGGAGGCGAGCAGTACTTC	-	TRBD2	TRBV28	TRBJ2-7
CASSFRDRPHWSYTF	TGTGCCAGCAGCTTCCGGGACAGGCCCCACTGGAGCTACACCTTC	-	TRBD1	TRBV7-9	TRBJ1-2